This TCR beta chain was recovered during a study of T cell changes during pregnancy in multiple sclerosis. The data were produced by immunoSEQ multiplex PCR, yet TCRdb's version contains in-frame clones alone and is incomplete. The sample contains around 38,000 clones, approximately 92% of which appear only once. In germline, CDR1 is MDHEN, CDR2 SYDVKM. This CDR3 is 18 amino acids long. Trimming stripped 7 bases from V and 0 bases from J, with 24 bases between. V and J are TRBV28 and TRBJ1-1; the D is unclear. This specimen was CD8+ T cells from peripheral blood mononuclear cells, taken in the third trimester of pregnancy. The sequence came from a female donor with multiple sclerosis, enrolled in a pregnancy study. The CDR3 protein is CASTMGGLGWPMNTEAFF. Written as DNA, the CDR3 is TGTGCCAGCACTATGGGAGGGTTAGGATGGCCCATGAACACTGAAGCTTTCTTT.